This T cell receptor (beta chain) emerged from a study of T cell repertoires in cytomegalovirus infection. The wider study: Peptides in the study included HLA-C-restricted and HLA-B-restricted CMV epitopes.

This clonotype was observed once. Its target is unknown. TCRdb re-derived calls from the reads in MiXCR, one entry per CDR3 protein. The sample lists about 770,000 distinct CDR3 sequences; 29% were seen once. The germline V and J ends were trimmed by 6 bases and 5 bases, with 12 bases remaining between them. Germline loops: CDR1 SGHNT, CDR2 YYREEE (reference sequence). This CDR3 is 12 amino acids long. This TCR came from a human donor in good health (CMV status not recorded). Some clones in this sample may be carry-over from other donors' samples. Here the sequenced sample was cultured CD8+ T cells from PBMCs, taken from culture after CMV antigen stimulation. The chain recombines TRBV5-4 with TRBJ2-7; D perhaps matches TRBD2 (5 bases). Written as DNA, the CDR3 is TGTGCCAGCAACCGCGGGCCCGACGAGCAGTACTTC. Translating it yields CASNRGPDEQYF.